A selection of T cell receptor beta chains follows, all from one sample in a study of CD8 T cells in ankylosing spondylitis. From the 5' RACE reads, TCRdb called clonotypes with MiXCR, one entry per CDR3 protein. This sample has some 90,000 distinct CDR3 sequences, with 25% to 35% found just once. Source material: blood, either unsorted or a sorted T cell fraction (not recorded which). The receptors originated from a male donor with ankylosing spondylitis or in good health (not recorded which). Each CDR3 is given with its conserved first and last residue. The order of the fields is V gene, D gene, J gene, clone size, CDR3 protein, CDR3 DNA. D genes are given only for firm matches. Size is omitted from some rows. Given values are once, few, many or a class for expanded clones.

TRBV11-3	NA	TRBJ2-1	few	CASSSQGPSYNEQFF	TGTGCCAGCAGCTCCCAAGGTCCATCCTACAATGAGCAGTTCTTC
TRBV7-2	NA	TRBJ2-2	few	CASSPPGTGELFF	TGTGCCAGCAGCCCGCCTGGCACCGGGGAGCTGTTTTTT
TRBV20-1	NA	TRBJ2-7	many	CSATLYTEQYF	TGCAGTGCTACTCTCTATACCGAGCAGTACTTC
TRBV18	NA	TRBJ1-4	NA	CASGGGANEKLFF	TGTGCCAGCGGAGGGGGAGCTAATGAAAAACTGTTTTTT
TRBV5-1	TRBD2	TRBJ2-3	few	CASSLIAGGPGTQYF	TGCGCCAGCAGCCTAATAGCGGGAGGGCCCGGTACGCAGTATTTT
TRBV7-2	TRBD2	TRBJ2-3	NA	CASSLGGGLGTDTQYF	TGTGCCAGCAGCTTAGGGGGGGGGTTAGGTACAGATACGCAGTATTTT
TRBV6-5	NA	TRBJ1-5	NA	CASSYYRSPGRNQPQHF	TGTGCCAGCAGTTACTATCGCTCTCCCGGCCGCAATCAGCCCCAGCATTTT
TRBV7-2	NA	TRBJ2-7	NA	CASSLGFRQITYEQYF	TGTGCCAGCAGCTTAGGTTTTCGACAGATTACCTACGAGCAGTACTTC
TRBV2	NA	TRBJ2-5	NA	CASRGRQRTRETQYF	TGTGCCAGCAGGGGACGACAGAGAACACGGGAGACCCAGTACTTC
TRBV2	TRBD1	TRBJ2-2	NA	CASKGTANTGELFF	TGTGCCAGCAAGGGGACAGCGAACACCGGGGAGCTGTTTTTT
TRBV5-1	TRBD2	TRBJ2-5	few	CASSLGPSGPQETQYF	TGCGCCAGCAGCTTGGGGCCTAGCGGCCCCCAAGAGACCCAGTACTTC
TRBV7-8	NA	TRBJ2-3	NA	CASSRPRAGDTQYF	TGTGCCAGCAGCCGCCCAAGGGCCGGGGATACGCAGTATTTT
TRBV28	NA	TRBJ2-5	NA	CASSFGGGLGTQYF	TGTGCCAGCAGTTTTGGGGGCGGCCTCGGGACCCAGTACTTC
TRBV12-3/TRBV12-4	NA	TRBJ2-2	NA	CASSPRGWGTGELFF	TGTGCCAGCAGTCCAAGGGGATGGGGAACCGGGGAGCTGTTTTTT
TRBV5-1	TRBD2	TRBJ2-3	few	CASSPGGVPDTQYF	TGCGCCAGCAGCCCGGGAGGGGTGCCAGATACGCAGTATTTT
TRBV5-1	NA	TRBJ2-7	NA	CASSLAAGGIVSYEQYF	TGCGCCAGCAGCTTGGCCGCAGGGGGGATTGTGTCCTACGAGCAGTACTTC
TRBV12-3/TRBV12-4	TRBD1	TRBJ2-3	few	CASSLSGQGWPDTQYF	TGTGCCAGCAGTTTAAGTGGACAGGGGTGGCCAGATACGCAGTATTTT
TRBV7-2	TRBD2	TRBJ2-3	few	CASSSQRGPTDTQYF	TGTGCCAGCAGCTCCCAGCGGGGCCCCACAGATACGCAGTATTTT
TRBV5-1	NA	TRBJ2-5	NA	CASSPINQETQYF	TGCGCCAGCAGCCCTATTAACCAAGAGACCCAGTACTTC
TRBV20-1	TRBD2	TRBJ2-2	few	CSAMTSGRATDGELFF	TGCAGTGCAATGACTAGCGGGAGGGCAACGGACGGGGAGCTGTTTTTT
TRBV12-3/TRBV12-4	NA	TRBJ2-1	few	CASSLTAGYNEQFF	TGTGCCAGCAGCTTGACCGCGGGGTACAATGAGCAGTTCTTC
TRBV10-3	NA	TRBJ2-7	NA	CASGVGAYEQYF	TGTGCCTCAGGGGTTGGAGCCTACGAGCAGTACTTC
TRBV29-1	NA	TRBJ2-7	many	CSVLDSRRSYEQYF	TGCAGCGTGCTGGACTCGCGCCGCAGCTACGAGCAGTACTTC
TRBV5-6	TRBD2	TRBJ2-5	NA	CASSPQTSGAQETQYF	TGTGCCAGCAGCCCCCAGACTAGCGGGGCACAAGAGACCCAGTACTTC
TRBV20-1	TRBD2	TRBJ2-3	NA	CSARHSGDLHGDTQYF	TGCAGTGCTAGACATAGCGGGGATCTTCACGGGGATACGCAGTATTTT
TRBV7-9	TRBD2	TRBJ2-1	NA	CASSLPGLAVNEQFF	TGTGCCAGCAGCCTACCGGGACTAGCGGTTAATGAGCAGTTCTTC
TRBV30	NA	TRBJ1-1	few	CAWKYQTPTAEAFF	TGTGCCTGGAAATACCAGACCCCAACGGCTGAAGCTTTCTTT
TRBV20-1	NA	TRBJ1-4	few	CSAKGVEKLFF	TGCAGTGCTAAAGGCGTTGAAAAACTGTTTTTT
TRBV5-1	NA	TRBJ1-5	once	CASSGDINQPQHF	TGCGCCAGCAGCGGGGACATTAATCAGCCCCAGCATTTT
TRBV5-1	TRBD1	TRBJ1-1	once	CSSTPPGQGEAFF	TGCTCCAGCACTCCTCCGGGACAGGGTGAAGCTTTCTTT
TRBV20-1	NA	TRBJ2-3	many	CSARRGGVSTDTQYF	TGCAGTGCTAGAAGGGGGGGAGTTAGCACAGATACGCAGTATTTT
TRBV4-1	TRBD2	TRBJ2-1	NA	CASRNFAGLAGGSSYNEQFF	TGCGCCAGCAGGAATTTTGCGGGACTAGCGGGAGGGAGCTCCTACAATGAGCAGTTCTTC
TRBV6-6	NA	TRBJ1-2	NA	CASRTLDGYTF	TGTGCCAGCAGGACCCTGGACGGCTACACCTTC
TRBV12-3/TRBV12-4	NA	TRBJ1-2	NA	CASSYGYRTGYTF	TGTGCCAGCAGTTACGGGTATAGGACTGGCTACACCTTC
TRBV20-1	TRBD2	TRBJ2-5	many	CSARDQTVRTFTAGGPTETQYF	TGCAGTGCTAGAGATCAAACAGTTCGAACCTTCACGGCGGGGGGGCCTACGGAGACCCAGTACTTC
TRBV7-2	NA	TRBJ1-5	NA	CASSSPGGGQPQHF	TGTGCCAGCAGCTCCCCTGGGGGGGGTCAGCCCCAGCATTTT
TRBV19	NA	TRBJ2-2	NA	CASSIGQGSELFF	TGTGCCAGTAGTATCGGGCAGGGTTCGGAGCTGTTTTTT
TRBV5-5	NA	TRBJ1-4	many	CASSSTQGTILFF	TGTGCCAGCAGCTCTACCCAAGGGACTATACTGTTTTTT
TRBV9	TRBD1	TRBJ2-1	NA	CASEPRQGNEQFF	TGTGCCAGCGAGCCTCGACAGGGCAATGAGCAGTTCTTC